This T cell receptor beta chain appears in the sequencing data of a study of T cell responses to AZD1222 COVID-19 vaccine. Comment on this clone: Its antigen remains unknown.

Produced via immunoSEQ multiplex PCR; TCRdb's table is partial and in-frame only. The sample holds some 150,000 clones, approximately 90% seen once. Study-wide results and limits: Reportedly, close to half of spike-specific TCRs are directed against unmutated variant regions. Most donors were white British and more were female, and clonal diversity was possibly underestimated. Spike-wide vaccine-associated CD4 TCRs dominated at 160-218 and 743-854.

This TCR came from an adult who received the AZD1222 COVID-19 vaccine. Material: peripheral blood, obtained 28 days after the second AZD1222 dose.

CDR3 protein: CASSRRKTSGVTEAFF. DNA for the CDR3: TGCGCCAGCAGCCGCCGCAAAACTAGCGGGGTCACTGAAGCTTTCTTT. The chain links TRBV4-3 to TRBJ1-1; no clear D. Trimming left V 4 bases short and J 4 bases short, with 19 bases between. Germline V lookup: CDR1 LGHNA, CDR2 YSLEER. This CDR3 spans 16 amino acids.